This T cell receptor beta chain stems from a study of blood T cell repertoires in COVID-19. Whole-study context: Sites across the United States, Italy and Spain contributed samples from acute and convalescent COVID-19. The cDNA or gDNA used as material had been derived from T cells, B-cell-depleted T cells, or PBMCs.

TCRdb's table, derived via immunoSEQ multiplex PCR, lists solely in-frame clones and lacks some. The sample lists a few hundred thousand clones; approximately 90% were seen once. J was trimmed by 8 bases and V by 6 bases; bases with no gene match: 10. CDR1 and CDR2 (germline): MNHEY, SVGAGI. This CDR3 contains 14 residues. Sequenced input: peripheral blood. The gene calls are TRBV6-5 and TRBJ2-1, with 7 bases aligning to TRBD2. This TCR came from a man between 25 and 39 years old with acute or convalescent COVID-19. Here the CDR3 reads CASRRTRGRDEQFF. The CDR3 nucleotides are TGTGCCAGCAGACGGACCCGGGGGAGGGATGAGCAGTTCTTC.